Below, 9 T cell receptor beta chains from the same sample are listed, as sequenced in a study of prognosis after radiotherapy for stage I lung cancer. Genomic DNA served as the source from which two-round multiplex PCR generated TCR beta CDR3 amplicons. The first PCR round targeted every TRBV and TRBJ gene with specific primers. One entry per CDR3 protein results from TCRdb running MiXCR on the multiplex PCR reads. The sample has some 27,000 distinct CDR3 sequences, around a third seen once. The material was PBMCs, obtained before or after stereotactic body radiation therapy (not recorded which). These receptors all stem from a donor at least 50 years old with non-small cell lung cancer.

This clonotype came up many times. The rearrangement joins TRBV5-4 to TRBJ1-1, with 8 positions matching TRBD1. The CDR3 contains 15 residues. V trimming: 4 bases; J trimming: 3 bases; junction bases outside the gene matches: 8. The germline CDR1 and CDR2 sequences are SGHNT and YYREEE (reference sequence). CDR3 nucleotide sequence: TGTGCCAGCAGCCGCCAGACAGGGGTGGACACTGAAGCTTTCTTT. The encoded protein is CASSRQTGVDTEAFF.

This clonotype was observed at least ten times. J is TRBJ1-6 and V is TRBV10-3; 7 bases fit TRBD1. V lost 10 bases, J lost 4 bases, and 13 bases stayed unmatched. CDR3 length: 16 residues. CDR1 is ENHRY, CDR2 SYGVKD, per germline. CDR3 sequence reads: CATGDRGGNYNSPLHF. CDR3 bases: TGTGCCACCGGGGACAGAGGGGGCAATTATAATTCACCCCTCCACTTT.

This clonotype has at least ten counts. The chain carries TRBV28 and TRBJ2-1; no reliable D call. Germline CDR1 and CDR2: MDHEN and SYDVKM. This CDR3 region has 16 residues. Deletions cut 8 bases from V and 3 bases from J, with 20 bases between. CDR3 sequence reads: CASLSPGRKSYNEQFF. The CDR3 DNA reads TGTGCCAGCCTTTCCCCGGGCAGAAAAAGCTACAATGAGCAGTTCTTC.

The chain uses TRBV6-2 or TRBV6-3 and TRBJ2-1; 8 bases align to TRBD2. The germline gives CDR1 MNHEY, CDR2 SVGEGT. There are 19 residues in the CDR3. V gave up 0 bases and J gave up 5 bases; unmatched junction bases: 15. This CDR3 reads CASSYSIREGRIPNNEQFF. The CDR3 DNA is TGTGCCAGCAGTTACTCAATCCGGGAGGGCAGAATACCAAACAATGAGCAGTTCTTC.

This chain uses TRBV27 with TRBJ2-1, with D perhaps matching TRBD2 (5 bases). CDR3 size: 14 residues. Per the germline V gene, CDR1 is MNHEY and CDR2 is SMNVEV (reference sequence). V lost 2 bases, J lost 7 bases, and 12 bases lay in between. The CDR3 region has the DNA TGTGCCAGCAGTTTAGGAGGTGGAGTAAATGAGCAGTTCTTC. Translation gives CASSLGGGVNEQFF.

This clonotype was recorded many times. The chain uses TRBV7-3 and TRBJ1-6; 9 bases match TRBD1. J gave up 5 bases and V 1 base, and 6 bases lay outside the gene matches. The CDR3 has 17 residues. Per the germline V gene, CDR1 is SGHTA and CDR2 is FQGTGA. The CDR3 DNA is TGTGCCAGCAGCTTAAGGGCGAGGACAGGGGATAATTCACCCCTCCACTTT. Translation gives CASSLRARTGDNSPLHF.

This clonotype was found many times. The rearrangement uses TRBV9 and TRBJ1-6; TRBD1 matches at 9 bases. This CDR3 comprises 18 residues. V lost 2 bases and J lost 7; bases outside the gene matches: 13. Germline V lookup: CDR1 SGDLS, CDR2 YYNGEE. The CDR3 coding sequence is TGTGCCAGCAGCGTCTCCTCGGGACAGGGTGTGTTCAATTCACCCCTCCACTTT. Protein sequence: CASSVSSGQGVFNSPLHF.

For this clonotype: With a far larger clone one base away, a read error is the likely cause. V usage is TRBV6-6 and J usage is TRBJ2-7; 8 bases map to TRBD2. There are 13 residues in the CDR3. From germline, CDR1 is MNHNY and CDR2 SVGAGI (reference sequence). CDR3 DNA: TGTACCAGCAGTTACTCGACTAGCGTCGAGCAGTACTTC. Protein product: CTSSYSTSVEQYF.

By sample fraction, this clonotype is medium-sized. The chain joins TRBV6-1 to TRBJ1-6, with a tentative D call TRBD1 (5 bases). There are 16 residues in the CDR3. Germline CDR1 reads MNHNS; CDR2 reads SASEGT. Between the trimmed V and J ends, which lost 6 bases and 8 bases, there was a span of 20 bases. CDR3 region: CASSPLEGALDSPLHF. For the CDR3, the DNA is TGTGCCAGCAGCCCCCTCGAAGGGGCGTTGGATTCACCCCTCCACTTT.